The 2 T cell receptor beta chains presented below share a single source sample, sequenced in a study of T cell responses to AZD1222 COVID-19 vaccine. Sequencing used immunoSEQ multiplex PCR; TCRdb keeps in-frame clones, though not all of them. The profile shows 100,000 to 140,000 clones, 90% to 95% of them singletons. The source was peripheral blood, collected 28 days after the second AZD1222 dose. The receptors originated from an adult who received the AZD1222 COVID-19 vaccine.

The chain joins TRBV19 to TRBJ2-5; D might be TRBD2 (6 bases). The CDR3 has 12 residues. Germline CDR1 and CDR2: LNHDA and SQIVND (reference sequence). V gave up 5 bases and J gave up 5 bases, with 9 bases separating them. The CDR3, as DNA: TGTGCCAGTAGTGGGGGGAGGGAGACCCAGTACTTC. Amino acid sequence: CASSGGRETQYF.

This rearrangement joins TRBV28 to TRBJ2-1, with TRBD2 as a possible D gene (6 bases). V lost 8 bases and J 4 bases, leaving 12 bases between the germline ends. The CDR3 loop spans 13 amino acids. Germline V CDR1 and CDR2: MDHEN, SYDVKM. CDR3 loop: CASGTGVYNEQFF. The CDR3 DNA is TGTGCCAGCGGAACGGGGGTGTACAATGAGCAGTTCTTC.